Below are 11 T cell receptor beta chains sequenced from a single sample in a study of blood T cell repertoires in COVID-19. Produced via immunoSEQ multiplex PCR; TCRdb's table is partial and in-frame only. The data contain about 40,000 clones, roughly 80% of them seen just once; the ten biggest clones take up approximately 25%. Sequencing used peripheral blood. The receptors come from a human donor with acute or convalescent COVID-19. The donor label of this sample is uncertain.

V and J are TRBV11-1 and TRBJ2-2, with 11 positions matching TRBD2. Losses at the gene ends were 1 base for V and 6 bases for J; bases not matched to a gene: 1. Germline CDR1 is SGHAT and CDR2 is FQDESV (reference sequence). CDR3 size: 15 residues. CDR3 in DNA: TGTGCCAGCAGCTTAGGACTAGCGGGGTCCGGGGAGCTGTTTTTT. It yields the protein CASSLGLAGSGELFF.

By frequency in the sample, this clone is medium-sized. J is TRBJ1-2 and V is TRBV30, with 9 positions matching TRBD1. The CDR3 consists of 14 residues. Germline assignment: CDR1 GTSNPN and CDR2 SVGIG (reference sequence). Trimming at V came to 3 bases and at J to 4 bases, leaving 6 bases not matched to a gene. CDR3 residues: CAWRGQGFSYGYTF. The CDR3 nucleotides are TGTGCCTGGAGGGGACAGGGTTTTAGCTATGGCTACACCTTC.

This chain connects TRBV6-5 to TRBJ2-7, with 7 bases identical to TRBD1. The V gene's germline CDR1 is MNHEY and CDR2 SVGAGI. This CDR3 is 14 amino acids long. With 7 bases clipped from V and 0 bases from J, the junction kept 6 bases outside the gene matches. CDR3 bases: TGTGCCAGCAACACGGACAGGAGCTCCTACGAGCAGTACTTC. Amino acid sequence: CASNTDRSSYEQYF.

The V and J genes are TRBV11-2 and TRBJ2-7; tentatively, D is TRBD1 (5 bases). CDR3 length equals 14 residues. Germline V gene data show CDR1 as SGHAT and CDR2 as FQNNGV. The V end was cut by 6 bases, the J end by 2 bases, with 14 bases between. CDR3 sequence (DNA): TGTGCCAGCAGTTCCGCCCAGGGTGCCTACGAGCAGTACTTC. It codes for CASSSAQGAYEQYF.

V and J are TRBV6-5 and TRBJ1-2, with TRBD1 as a possible D gene (5 bases). The CDR3 consists of 14 residues. Germline CDR1 is MNHEY and CDR2 is SVGAGI. V gave up 7 bases and J gave up 0 bases, with 12 bases separating them. The CDR3 DNA is TGTGCCAGCATCGAAAAGGGGACTAACTATGGCTACACCTTC. The encoded protein is CASIEKGTNYGYTF.

This rearrangement joins TRBV5-1 to TRBJ2-3, with 11 bases aligning to TRBD2. There are 17 residues in the CDR3. Trimming cost V 4 bases and J 3 bases; bases outside gene matches: 10. CDR1 and CDR2 (germline): SGHRS, YFSETQ. The CDR3 bases are TGCGCCAGCAGCCCGGTTATAGCGGGAGGGCGAACAGATACGCAGTATTTT. It codes for CASSPVIAGGRTDTQYF.

V is TRBV13 and J is TRBJ1-3; D not certain. Trimming took off 1 base at V and 8 bases at J, with 12 bases between the two ends. Germline assignment: CDR1 PRHDT and CDR2 FYEKMQ (reference sequence). The CDR3 covers 14 residues. CDR3 sequence: CASSLEVVKDTIYF. DNA of the CDR3: TGTGCCAGCAGCTTAGAAGTAGTTAAAGACACCATATATTTT.

The chain joins TRBV14 to TRBJ2-1; the match to TRBD2 covers 11 bases. Trimming removed 1 base from V and 7 bases from J; junction bases left unmatched: 9. This CDR3 contains 17 residues. Germline V gives CDR1 SGHDN, CDR2 FVKESK. The CDR3: CASSQAQGLAEGNEQFF. CDR3 in DNA: TGTGCCAGCAGCCAAGCACAGGGACTAGCGGAGGGAAATGAGCAGTTCTTC. The full variable domain, its missing parts supplied by reference TRBV14 and TRBJ2-1, is EAGVTQFPSHSVIEKGQTVTLRCDPISGHDNLYWYRRVMGKEIKFLLHFVKESKQDESGMPNNRFLAERTGGTYSTLKVQPAELEDSGVYFCASSQAQGLAEGNEQFFGPGTRLTVL.

About this clone: The same CDR3 arises from other DNA sequences in this sample as well. V usage is TRBV19 and J usage is TRBJ1-2; possibly TRBD1 for D (5 bases). This CDR3 is built from 13 residues. V dropped 7 bases and J dropped 4 bases, with 13 bases sitting between them. Per germline, CDR1 LNHDA and CDR2 SQIVND (reference sequence). CDR3 in amino acids: CASNPGQGYGYTF. The DNA for the CDR3 is TGTGCCAGTAATCCAGGGCAAGGCTATGGCTACACCTTC.

The chain carries TRBV5-1 and TRBJ1-2, with D uncertain. This CDR3 spans 13 amino acids. The germline CDR1 and CDR2 sequences are SGHRS and YFSETQ. V lost 1 base and J lost 6, with 10 bases in between. The CDR3 DNA is TGCGCCAGCAGCTTGCGGGGTTCGGATGGCTACACCTTC. Encoded protein: CASSLRGSDGYTF.

This clone was counted only a few times. This chain joins TRBV5-1 and TRBJ2-7; 14 bases align to TRBD2. Trimming at V came to 5 bases and at J to 3 bases, leaving 1 base not matched to a gene. Per germline, CDR1 SGHRS and CDR2 YFSETQ. CDR3 length: 14 residues. The CDR3 sequence is CASSGTSGSYEQYF. The CDR3 region has the DNA TGCGCCAGCAGTGGGACTAGCGGGAGCTACGAGCAGTACTTC.